Following are 9 T cell receptor beta chains from one sample sequenced in a study of post-analysis software for immune sequencing data. These receptors lack a known antigen. Study-wide results and limits: A handful of TRBV segments were significantly more frequent in patients than in controls. TRBV5-6, TRBV5-1 and TRBV20-1 were among these segments.

Every TCR beta cDNA library bore unique molecular identifiers. Each CDR3 protein gets one entry after TCRdb re-called the PCR reads with MiXCR. The sample carries 600,000 to 700,000 distinct CDR3 sequences, approximately 59% recorded once. Sequences were obtained from blood. All receptors come from a girl aged 2-15 years with multiple sclerosis.

This sequence joins TRBV5-1 and TRBJ2-3, with 7 bases matching TRBD1. The V segment lost 3 bases and the J segment 5 bases; nucleotides outside the gene matches: 9. Germline CDR1 SGHRS, CDR2 YFSETQ. There are 15 residues in the CDR3. CDR3 region: CASSWNRGSGDTQYF. As DNA, the CDR3 is TGCGCCAGCAGCTGGAACAGGGGTTCGGGAGATACGCAGTATTTT.

The chain employs TRBV4-3 and TRBJ2-3, with 7 bases fitting TRBD2. V lost 4 bases to trimming and J lost 5 bases; unmatched junction nucleotides: 12. Germline loops: CDR1 LGHNA, CDR2 YSLEER. The CDR3 consists of 16 residues. CDR3 DNA: TGCGCCAGCAGCCTTAACCGGGACTATTGGGGAGATACGCAGTATTTT. Translation gives CASSLNRDYWGDTQYF.

V and J are TRBV7-9 and TRBJ1-2; 8 nucleotides align to TRBD1. J gave up 8 bases and V 5 bases, and 10 bases lay outside the gene matches. CDR3 length: 14 amino acids. Germline V gene lookup returns CDR1 SEHNR and CDR2 FQNEAQ (reference sequence). CDR3 residues: CASSLLTGAEGYTF. The CDR3 DNA reads as TGTGCCAGCAGCCTCCTGACAGGGGCTGAGGGCTACACCTTC.

This clonotype has just a few counts. The chain links TRBV5-1 to TRBJ2-4; D uncertain. Trimming took 2 bases from V and 7 from J, leaving 7 bases between them. In germline, CDR1 is SGHRS, CDR2 YFSETQ. The CDR3 covers 12 residues. The CDR3 here is CASSFDGNIQYF. CDR3 sequence (DNA): TGCGCCAGCAGCTTCGACGGCAACATTCAGTACTTC.

This chain connects TRBV5-1 to TRBJ2-3, with TRBD2 identical over 7 bases. Germline V gene lookup returns CDR1 SGHRS and CDR2 YFSETQ. The CDR3 runs 15 residues. Germline trimming cut 0 bases from V and 4 bases from J; bases unmatched to any gene: 5. The CDR3 DNA is TGCGCCAGCAGCTTGGGCGGGAGCGGTTCAGATACGCAGTATTTT. Protein: CASSLGGSGSDTQYF.

The chain links TRBV18 to TRBJ2-5; D is unclear. This CDR3 contains 13 residues. V was pared by 2 bases and J by 4 bases, with 8 bases between. The V gene's germline CDR1 is KGHSH and CDR2 LQKENI. Written as DNA, the CDR3 is TGTGCCAGCTCACCAATCACGGCAGAGACCCAGTACTTC. This gives the protein CASSPITAETQYF.

J is TRBJ2-2 and V is TRBV10-3; no reliable D call. The CDR3 has 12 amino acids. Trimming cost V 7 bases and J 1 base, with 4 bases left between them. Germline CDR1 is ENHRY and CDR2 is SYGVKD. The CDR3 region is CAIKQNTGELFF. The CDR3 nucleotides are TGTGCCATCAAACAGAACACCGGGGAGCTGTTTTTT.

The chain combines TRBV5-1 with TRBJ2-1; D is uncertain. CDR1 is SGHRS, CDR2 YFSETQ, per germline. There are 14 residues in the CDR3. V lost 2 bases and J lost 0, with 6 bases in between. CDR3 in amino acids: CASSFVASYNEQFF. CDR3 DNA sequence: TGCGCCAGCAGCTTTGTAGCCTCCTACAATGAGCAGTTCTTC.

This sequence joins TRBV12-3 or TRBV12-4 and TRBJ2-2, with TRBD1 matching 8 bases. This CDR3 is built from 15 residues. V gave up 6 bases and J gave up 4 bases; unmatched junction bases: 7. CDR3 loop: CASRSRGRSTGELFF. The DNA for the CDR3 is TGTGCCAGCAGGAGCAGGGGGCGCAGCACCGGGGAGCTGTTTTTT.